The 32 T cell receptor beta chains reported below all come from one sample, sequenced in a study of OX40 agonist ivuxolimab in advanced cancers. Sequencing used immunoSEQ multiplex PCR; TCRdb keeps in-frame clones, though not all of them. The profile shows tens of thousands of clones, 88% of them singletons. The sample in question was CD4+ or CD8+ T cells sorted from blood, obtained in a trial of the OX40 agonist ivuxolimab. All receptors derive from an adult with an advanced solid tumor such as melanoma, head and neck, liver or kidney cancer.

J is TRBJ2-7 and V is TRBV28, with 11 positions matching TRBD1. The CDR3 spans 15 residues. J was trimmed by 3 bases and V by 7 bases; bases with no gene match: 8. The germline V gene has CDR1 MDHEN and CDR2 SYDVKM. CDR3: CASTPRDRGFYEQYF. The CDR3 DNA reads TGTGCCAGCACCCCCCGGGACAGGGGGTTCTACGAGCAGTACTTC.

In nucleotides, the CDR3 is TGTGCCAGTAGTCCCCGACAGTTCACAGATACGCAGTATTTT. Protein sequence: CASSPRQFTDTQYF. The V and J genes are TRBV19 and TRBJ2-3, with a weak D call TRBD1 (5 bases). The CDR3 covers 14 residues. V was shortened by 5 bases and J by 2 bases, with 11 bases between the two germline ends. Germline V lookup: CDR1 LNHDA, CDR2 SQIVND (reference sequence).

The chain employs TRBV7-9 and TRBJ1-2; 7 positions agree with TRBD1. Germline V CDR1 and CDR2: SEHNR, FQNEAQ (reference sequence). This CDR3 is built from 13 residues. Trimming took 4 bases from V and 3 from J; bases not matched to a gene: 2. CDR3 loop: CASSWGTDYGYTF. CDR3 nucleotides: TGTGCCAGCAGCTGGGGGACAGACTATGGCTACACCTTC.

The V and J genes are TRBV7-9 and TRBJ2-2, with D uncertain. CDR3 length equals 17 residues. Per the germline V gene, CDR1 is SEHNR and CDR2 is FQNEAQ (reference sequence). With 2 bases removed from V and 1 base from J, the gap between germline ends came to 14 bases. The CDR3: CASSLISWTENTGELFF. CDR3 nucleotide sequence: TGTGCCAGCAGCTTAATTTCGTGGACGGAGAACACCGGGGAGCTGTTTTTT.

The gene calls are TRBV2 and TRBJ2-3; 8 nucleotides line up with TRBD1. Trimming at V came to 8 bases and at J to 6 bases, leaving 7 bases not matched to a gene. The CDR3 totals 13 residues. The germline gives CDR1 SNHLY, CDR2 FYNNEI. This chain's CDR3 is CASDGQGLDTQYF. CDR3 nucleotides: TGTGCCAGCGACGGACAGGGCCTGGATACGCAGTATTTT.

The chain has TRBV29-1 and TRBJ2-3; no clear D gene. Trimming cost V 6 bases and J 5 bases, with 12 bases left between them. Looked up from germline, CDR1 is SQVTM and CDR2 is ANQGSEA. The CDR3 has 12 residues. The CDR3 here is CSVIVLGDTQYF. The CDR3 DNA follows: TGCAGCGTAATAGTTTTGGGAGATACGCAGTATTTT.

The V call is TRBV19, the J call TRBJ1-4; maybe TRBD1 (6 bases). V lost 6 bases and J 8 bases, leaving 16 bases between the germline ends. The germline gives CDR1 LNHDA, CDR2 SQIVND (reference sequence). This CDR3 is built from 14 residues. CDR3 coding DNA: TGTGCCAGTAGGCCTACAGGGAGTGGCGAAAAACTGTTTTTT. Amino acid sequence: CASRPTGSGEKLFF. The whole variable domain, filled in from reference TRBV19 and TRBJ1-4, reads DGGITQSPKYLFRKEGQNVTLSCEQNLNHDAMYWYRQDPGQGLRLIYYSQIVNDFQKGDIAEGYSVSREKKESFPLTVTSAQKNPTAFYLCASRPTGSGEKLFFGSGTQLSVL.

This clone showed up just once. This chain uses TRBV5-1 with TRBJ2-3; 7 nucleotides align to TRBD1. The CDR3 is 16 residues long. The germline V gene has CDR1 SGHRS and CDR2 YFSETQ. J lost 1 base, V lost 3 bases, and 8 bases had no gene match. CDR3 in DNA: TGCGCCAGCAGCTGGACCGGGACAGAGGGCACAGATACGCAGTATTTT. Residues: CASSWTGTEGTDTQYF.

The chain carries TRBV6-1 and TRBJ1-5; D not certain. This CDR3 spans 13 amino acids. Germline lookup yields CDR1 MNHNS and CDR2 SASEGT. V dropped 1 base and J dropped 9 bases, with 10 bases sitting between them. For the CDR3, the DNA is TGTGCCAGCAGTGAAGGAGGAGCCTTGCCCCAGCATTTT. Translated: CASSEGGALPQHF.

This clone was observed a handful of times. The chain uses TRBV5-4 and TRBJ2-2; D unresolved. The V and J ends lost 2 bases and 2 bases respectively, with 4 bases between them. The CDR3 spans 13 residues. Germline values: CDR1 SGHNT, CDR2 YYREEE (reference sequence). DNA for the CDR3: TGTGCCAGCAGCTTACCCAACACCGGGGAGCTGTTTTTT. It specifies CASSLPNTGELFF.

J is TRBJ1-3 and V is TRBV5-4, with TRBD1 matching 7 bases. Looked up from germline, CDR1 is SGHNT and CDR2 is YYREEE (reference sequence). The J segment lost 8 bases and the V segment lost 2 bases, leaving 4 bases of the junction unmatched. CDR3 size: 13 residues. Here the CDR3 DNA reads TGTGCCAGCAGCTTTACTCAGGGGGACACCATATATTTT. Amino acids: CASSFTQGDTIYF.

The chain employs TRBV27 and TRBJ1-1; D gene unclear. The CDR3 is 12 amino acids. V lost 6 bases to trimming and J lost 8 bases, with 13 bases between them. Germline loops: CDR1 MNHEY, CDR2 SMNVEV (reference sequence). CDR3 nucleotides: TGTGCCAGCAGCTTGGGCGGTCAGGAAGCTTTCTTT. Translated, it gives CASSLGGQEAFF.

To note about this clone: Other nucleotide sequences in the sample specify the same CDR3. This chain links TRBV11-3 with TRBJ1-3; TRBD1 agrees at 10 bases. CDR3 length: 15 amino acids. CDR1 is SGHNT and CDR2 is YENEEA in the germline V gene. V lost 5 bases, J lost 4 bases, and 5 bases stayed unmatched. The CDR3 region is CASSPGQGPGNTIYF. For the CDR3, the DNA is TGTGCCAGCAGCCCGGGACAGGGGCCCGGAAACACCATATATTTT.

The rearrangement uses TRBV27 and TRBJ1-1; D is unresolved. Germline CDR1 and CDR2: MNHEY and SMNVEV (reference sequence). The CDR3 covers 13 residues. Trimming cost V 4 bases and J 1 base, with 7 bases left between them. The CDR3 DNA sequence: TGTGCCAGCAGTTCCCGACAGAACACTGAAGCTTTCTTT. It encodes CASSSRQNTEAFF.

The chain couples TRBV18 to TRBJ1-5; D is unresolved. Germline CDR1 reads KGHSH; CDR2 reads LQKENI. The length of the CDR3 is 14 residues. The V end was cut by 0 bases, the J end by 3 bases, with 6 bases between. In DNA, the CDR3 is TGTGCCAGCTCACCACCGGGTCCCAATCAGCCCCAGCATTTT. It translates to CASSPPGPNQPQHF. Using reference TRBV18 and TRBJ1-5 for the parts outside the CDR3, the full variable domain is NAGVMQNPRHLVRRRGQEARLRCSPMKGHSHVYWYRQLPEEGLKFMVYLQKENIIDESGMPKERFSAEFPKEGPSILRIQQVVRGDSAAYFCASSPPGPNQPQHFGDGTRLSIL.

The rearrangement uses TRBV7-2 and TRBJ2-7; D remains unclear. CDR1 SGHTA and CDR2 FQGNSA come from the germline V gene. Trimming shortened V by 4 bases and J by 2 bases, and 9 bases separated the two germline ends. The CDR3 consists of 13 residues. The CDR3 nucleotides read TGTGCCAGCAGCTCCGGACGGACCTACGAGCAGTACTTC. This encodes CASSSGRTYEQYF.

V and J are TRBV18 and TRBJ1-2; D unresolved. V was trimmed by 0 bases and J by 8 bases, leaving 10 bases between them. The CDR3 is 13 residues long. CDR1 and CDR2 (germline): KGHSH, LQKENI. This chain's CDR3 is CASSPPHAVGYTF. The CDR3 DNA reads as TGTGCCAGCTCACCACCGCACGCTGTCGGCTACACCTTC.

DNA of the CDR3: TGTGCCACCAGCAGAGGACAGAGCACAGATACGCAGTATTTT. This sequence encodes CATSRGQSTDTQYF. The chain uses TRBV15 and TRBJ2-3; maybe TRBD1 (5 bases). The CDR3 spans 14 residues. V was cut by 1 base and J by 0 bases, with 5 bases left in between. Germline V lookup: CDR1 LNHNV, CDR2 YYDKDF (reference sequence).

CDR3 loop: CASSSYRTANTGELFF. The CDR3 region has the DNA TGTGCCAGCAGCTCTTATAGGACAGCTAACACCGGGGAGCTGTTTTTT. This chain joins TRBV11-2 and TRBJ2-2, with D possibly matching TRBD1 (6 bases). Germline V CDR1 and CDR2: SGHAT, FQNNGV. The CDR3 consists of 16 residues. The V end lost 4 bases, the J end lost 2 bases, and 14 bases lay between the germline ends.

The J gene is TRBJ2-2, the V gene TRBV4-1; weak D call: TRBD2 (5 bases). Between the trimmed V and J ends, which lost 3 bases and 1 base, there was a span of 9 bases. Germline lookup yields CDR1 MGHRA and CDR2 YSYEKL. CDR3 size: 15 residues. This CDR3 reads CASSQAGGNTGELFF. The CDR3 DNA reads as TGCGCCAGCAGCCAGGCAGGAGGGAACACCGGGGAGCTGTTTTTT.

The rearrangement joins TRBV7-2 to TRBJ1-2, with unresolved D. This CDR3 is built from 13 residues. Trimming removed 2 bases at V and 8 bases at J, with 12 bases between. Germline-derived CDR1 and CDR2 are SGHTA and FQGNSA. CDR3 in amino acids: CASSLRAQLGYTF. Written as DNA, the CDR3 is TGTGCCAGCAGCTTACGGGCTCAGCTGGGCTACACCTTC.

V is TRBV7-9 and J is TRBJ1-1; a weak D match, TRBD1 (6 bases). Trimming took off 5 bases at V and 4 bases at J, with 17 bases between the two ends. This CDR3 is built from 15 residues. The V gene's germline CDR1 is SEHNR and CDR2 FQNEAQ (reference sequence). The CDR3 sequence: CASSPRSLGGTEAFF. CDR3 sequence (DNA): TGTGCCAGCAGCCCCCGGAGCCTAGGGGGCACTGAAGCTTTCTTT. The full variable domain, in which reference TRBV7-9 and TRBJ1-1 provide the parts outside the CDR3, is DTGVSQNPRHKITKRGQNVTFRCDPISEHNRLYWYRQTLGQGPEFLTYFQNEAQLEKSRLLSDRFSAERPKGSFSTLEIQRTEQGDSAMYLCASSPRSLGGTEAFFGQGTRLTVV.

The gene calls are TRBV5-4 and TRBJ1-2, with TRBD1 as a possible D gene (6 bases). The CDR3 has 12 residues. Trimming cost V 4 bases and J 5 bases, with 9 bases left between them. The germline gives CDR1 SGHNT, CDR2 YYREEE (reference sequence). For the CDR3, the DNA is TGTGCCAGCAGCCAGGACAGTTATGGCTACACCTTC. It yields the protein CASSQDSYGYTF.

This clone is a singleton in its sample. This chain uses TRBV5-1 with TRBJ2-5; 10 bases align to TRBD2. J lost 5 bases, V lost 2 bases, and 9 bases had no gene match. The CDR3 is 16 amino acids. Germline V gene lookup returns CDR1 SGHRS and CDR2 YFSETQ. CDR3: CASSLGASGGLETQYF. CDR3 DNA: TGCGCCAGCAGCTTAGGGGCTAGCGGGGGTTTGGAGACCCAGTACTTC.

The J gene is TRBJ2-6, the V gene TRBV7-9; D ambiguous. The V end lost 5 bases, the J end lost 0 bases, and 5 bases lay between the germline ends. The germline CDR1 and CDR2 sequences are SEHNR and FQNEAQ (reference sequence). The CDR3 runs 14 residues. CDR3 amino acids: CASSPLSGANVLTF. CDR3 sequence (DNA): TGTGCCAGCAGCCCACTCTCTGGGGCCAACGTCCTGACTTTC.

The J gene is TRBJ1-1, the V gene TRBV7-3; maybe TRBD1 (5 bases). Germline V lookup: CDR1 SGHTA, CDR2 FQGTGA. This CDR3 comprises 16 residues. V was pared by 3 bases and J by 10 bases, with 24 bases between. CDR3 region: CASSFYTGGLNLGAFF. CDR3 DNA: TGTGCCAGCAGCTTTTATACTGGGGGACTTAACTTGGGAGCTTTCTTT.

V and J are TRBV28 and TRBJ1-1; no clear D gene. CDR1 is MDHEN and CDR2 is SYDVKM in the germline V gene. Trimming took 7 bases from V and 7 from J, leaving 19 bases between them. The CDR3 has 14 residues. CDR3 sequence: CASTSEALRIEAFF. Written as DNA, the CDR3 is TGTGCCAGCACCTCCGAGGCATTAAGAATTGAAGCTTTCTTT.

This chain connects TRBV6-1 to TRBJ2-6; D unclear. Germline loops: CDR1 MNHNS, CDR2 SASEGT. The CDR3 has 14 amino acids. With 6 bases removed from V and 1 base from J, the gap between germline ends came to 7 bases. CDR3: CASRADSGANVLTF. The DNA for the CDR3 is TGTGCCAGCAGGGCAGATTCTGGGGCCAACGTCCTGACTTTC.

The V and J genes are TRBV5-1 and TRBJ1-5, with D hard to call. V dropped 0 bases and J dropped 3 bases, with 13 bases sitting between them. The CDR3 has 16 amino acids. Germline CDR1 and CDR2: SGHRS and YFSETQ. CDR3 sequence: CASSLDPLRDNQPQHF. DNA of the CDR3: TGCGCCAGCAGCTTGGATCCCCTCCGCGACAATCAGCCCCAGCATTTT.

The chain joins TRBV18 to TRBJ1-6, with 7 bases identical to TRBD1. Germline lookup yields CDR1 KGHSH and CDR2 LQKENI. V shed 8 bases and J 7 bases; nucleotides not matched to a gene: 11. CDR3 size: 15 residues. The CDR3 nucleotides read TGTGCCAGCGGCCAGTCGACAGGGATCAATTCACCCCTCCACTTT. Encoded protein: CASGQSTGINSPLHF.

This clone was found a few times. The chain is built from TRBV25-1 and TRBJ2-3; 10 positions agree with TRBD1. This CDR3 has 14 residues. J lost 2 bases, V lost 6 bases, and 2 bases had no gene match. Germline V gene lookup returns CDR1 MGHDK and CDR2 SYGVNS. The CDR3 is CASRTGGPTDTQYF. CDR3 DNA: TGTGCCAGCAGGACAGGGGGCCCCACAGATACGCAGTATTTT.

This chain joins TRBV11-3 and TRBJ2-3, with TRBD1 as a possible D gene (7 bases). Germline values: CDR1 SGHNT, CDR2 YENEEA. There are 16 residues in the CDR3. V was trimmed by 0 bases and J by 1 base, leaving 11 bases between them. The DNA for the CDR3 is TGTGCCAGCAGCTTAGATCGGGGGACAGGCACAGATACGCAGTATTTT. It yields the protein CASSLDRGTGTDTQYF.